A single sample gave rise to the 17 T cell receptor beta chains below, sequenced in a study of T cells in Graves' hyperthyroidism and ophthalmopathy. Researchers took RNA transcripts and amplified the TCR beta CDR3 regions from them. The HTBI set primed first-round TCR CDR3 RT-PCR. TCRdb analysed the multiplex PCR reads with MiXCR anew, one entry per CDR3 protein. This sample has hundreds of thousands of distinct CDR3 sequences, with 40% to 55% found just once. Sequencing was carried out using peripheral blood or thyroid tissue (not recorded which). These receptors originate from a woman younger than 35 with Graves' hyperthyroidism.

The rearrangement joins TRBV20-1 to TRBJ2-7; TRBD1 or TRBD2 may be the D gene (5 bases each). This CDR3 spans 11 amino acids. Trimming left V 0 bases short and J 12 bases short, with 12 bases between. Germline V CDR1 and CDR2: DFQATT, SNEGSKA (reference sequence). The CDR3 reads CSARDRDHLYF. DNA of the CDR3: TGCAGTGCTAGAGACCGGGACCATCTGTACTTC.

This clonotype was seen repeatedly, ten times or more. The V gene is TRBV7-6, the J gene TRBJ2-2; TRBD1 matches 9 bases. The germline V gene encodes CDR1 SGHVS and CDR2 FNYEAQ. V gave up 1 base and J gave up 0 bases; unmatched junction bases: 0. The CDR3 runs 16 residues. For the CDR3, the DNA is TGTGCCAGCAGCTTAGGACAGGGGGCGAACACCGGGGAGCTGTTTTTT. Its protein product is CASSLGQGANTGELFF.

The chain carries TRBV10-3 and TRBJ1-1; D remains ambiguous. With 0 bases removed from V and 12 bases from J, the gap between germline ends came to 17 bases. Germline CDR1 and CDR2: ENHRY and SYGVKD. The CDR3 contains 14 residues. CDR3 sequence: CAISESTMKGRSFF. For the CDR3, the DNA is TGTGCCATCAGTGAGTCTACCATGAAAGGCAGATCTTTCTTT.

This clonotype appeared many times. V usage is TRBV24-1 and J usage is TRBJ1-2; TRBD1 aligns across 7 bases. The CDR3 length is 18 residues. V shed 5 bases, J shed 6 bases, and the junction held 20 bases outside the gene matches. Germline CDR1 KGHDR, CDR2 SFDVKD. The chain's CDR3 is CATSVGLRQGEYGNGYTF. Written as DNA, the CDR3 is TGTGCCACCAGTGTCGGACTTAGACAGGGCGAATATGGAAATGGCTACACCTTC.

The gene calls are TRBV20-1 and TRBJ2-7, with D possibly being TRBD2 (6 bases). The germline gives CDR1 DFQATT, CDR2 SNEGSKA (reference sequence). The V end lost 2 bases, the J end lost 4 bases, and 15 bases lay between the germline ends. The CDR3 has 14 amino acids. The CDR3 reads CSARSAGRGYEQYF. CDR3 sequence (DNA): TGCAGTGCTAGATCCGCGGGGAGAGGTTACGAGCAGTACTTC.

This clonotype is medium-sized within its sample. V and J are TRBV29-1 and TRBJ1-3, with TRBD1 matching 8 bases. After removal of 3 bases from V and 16 bases from J, the junction contained 5 bases not matched to a gene. Germline CDR1 SQVTM, CDR2 ANQGSEA. CDR3 size: 10 residues. Here the CDR3 DNA reads TGCAGCGTTGAGTCGGGACAGGCCTATTTT. Protein product: CSVESGQAYF.

This clonotype was detected ten times or more. V is TRBV7-9 and J is TRBJ2-5; 10 nucleotides line up with TRBD1. Germline V gene data show CDR1 as SEHNR and CDR2 as FQNEAQ (reference sequence). Trimming at V came to 4 bases and at J to 6 bases, leaving 8 bases not matched to a gene. This CDR3 has 15 residues. CDR3 in amino acids: CASSSTGQGLKTQYF. CDR3 DNA sequence: TGTGCCAGCAGCTCGACGGGACAGGGGCTGAAGACCCAGTACTTC.

This clonotype came up many times. The chain uses TRBV24-1 and TRBJ1-1; D gene unclear. CDR1 and CDR2 (germline): KGHDR, SFDVKD. The length of the CDR3 is 13 residues. V dropped 5 bases and J dropped 3 bases, with 9 bases sitting between them. The CDR3 loop reads CATSVGMYTEAFF. In DNA form, the CDR3 reads TGTGCCACCAGTGTTGGAATGTACACTGAAGCTTTCTTT.

This clonotype was seen ten or more times. The chain carries TRBV10-3 and TRBJ2-6; D unclear. Trimming left V 0 bases short and J 0 bases short, with 12 bases between. Per germline, CDR1 ENHRY and CDR2 SYGVKD. The CDR3 is 18 residues long. CDR3 sequence (DNA): TGTGCCATCAGTGAGTCGCTCTTTTCCCGCTCTGGGGCCAACGTCCTGACTTTC. As protein: CAISESLFSRSGANVLTF.

Comment on this clonotype: One end of the junction is discordant with germline, which a read error may explain. This chain joins TRBV5-1 and TRBJ2-6; 11 bases are shared with TRBD1. The CDR3 is made up of 17 amino acids. Germline CDR1 and CDR2: SGHRS and YFSETQ. The CDR3 loop is CASSSGTGGSRANVLTF. CDR3 in DNA: TGCGCCAGCAGCTCCGGGACAGGGGGAAGTAGGGCTAACGTCCTGACTTTC.

The V and J genes are TRBV11-3 and TRBJ2-5; no reliable D call. The CDR3 has 13 amino acids. Germline loops: CDR1 SGHNT, CDR2 YENEEA. V lost 0 bases, J lost 5 bases, and 7 bases lay in between. CDR3: CASSLDAWETQYF. CDR3 nucleotide sequence: TGTGCCAGCAGCTTAGATGCATGGGAGACCCAGTACTTC.

This clonotype was found once. The J gene is TRBJ1-2, the V gene TRBV29-1, with 8 bases aligning to TRBD1. The CDR3 runs to 14 residues. Germline trimming cut 4 bases from V and 4 bases from J; bases unmatched to any gene: 8. CDR1 and CDR2 from the germline V gene are SQVTM and ANQGSEA. The CDR3 DNA sequence: TGCAGCGTTGGCTTATACAGGGGGGGCTATGGCTACACCTTC. Translating gives CSVGLYRGGYGYTF.

On this clonotype: One base away lies a much larger clone, so this may be a sequencing read error. The limits of the CDR3 on the DNA are not certain, so only TCRdb's listed CDR3 is given. V gene TRBV2 combines with J gene TRBJ2-7; no check of the table's D call, TRBD1, against the DNA was made. The CDR3 is 13 amino acids in total, end residues counted. The germline CDR1 and CDR2 sequences are SNHLY and FYNNEI. CDR3 residues: CASFGQGADELYF.

This clonotype was seen many times. As DNA, the CDR3 is TGTGCCAGCAGCGCCGGATGGGACACCATATATTTT. This encodes CASSAGWDTIYF. J is TRBJ1-3 and V is TRBV9; D is uncertain. The CDR3 has 12 amino acids. Trimming took 3 bases from V and 8 from J, leaving 9 bases between them. Germline assignment: CDR1 SGDLS and CDR2 YYNGEE.

This clonotype showed up many times. The chain couples TRBV24-1 to TRBJ2-5; 10 bases align to TRBD1. Germline V gene sequence: CDR1 KGHDR, CDR2 SFDVKD. There are 15 residues in the CDR3. With 5 bases clipped from V and 4 bases from J, the junction kept 6 bases outside the gene matches. In DNA form, the CDR3 reads TGTGCCACCAGTGCCGGGGACAGGGGAGCAGAGACCCAGTACTTC. Protein: CATSAGDRGAETQYF.

The CDR3 protein is CASSSRDRGRRGNQPQHF. CDR3 nucleotide sequence: TGTGCCAGTAGTTCCCGGGACAGGGGGCGTCGGGGCAATCAGCCCCAGCATTTT. V usage is TRBV7-2 and J usage is TRBJ1-5; TRBD1 matches 12 bases. The CDR3 is 18 amino acids. Germline loops: CDR1 SGHTA, CDR2 FQGNSA. Trimming at V came to 9 bases and at J to 2 bases, leaving 14 bases not matched to a gene. Together with reference TRBV7-2 and TRBJ1-5, the CDR3 gives the full variable domain: GAGVSQSPSNKVTEKGKDVELRCDPISGHTALYWYRQSLGQGLEFLIYFQGNSAPDKSGLPSDRFSAERTGGSVSTLTIQRTQQEDSAVYLCASSSRDRGRRGNQPQHFGDGTRLSIL.

The chain combines TRBV19 with TRBJ1-1; maybe TRBD1 (6 bases). Deletions cut 9 bases from V and 7 bases from J, with 12 bases between. The CDR3 has 11 amino acids. Per the germline V gene, CDR1 is LNHDA and CDR2 is SQIVND (reference sequence). For the CDR3, the DNA is TGTGCCAGCTCGGGGGCCGGTGAAGCTTTCTTT. This translates into CASSGAGEAFF.